This TCR beta chain was recovered during a study of blood T cell repertoires in COVID-19. The overall study: Samples representing acute and convalescent COVID-19 were sourced from the United States, Italy and Spain. The cDNA or gDNA used as material had been derived from T cells, B-cell-depleted T cells, or PBMCs.

Original handling: Scientists estimated how many nucleated cells there were by amplifying reference gene primers. Assay: immunoSEQ multiplex PCR; the TCRdb copy retains only in-frame clones and omits some. The D gene and trimming were derived from the DNA, and the V and J assignments and clone size from that table. The data hold about 150,000 clones, with approximately 87% observed a single time. Germline V lookup: CDR1 ENHRY, CDR2 SYGVKD. The CDR3 runs to 17 residues. J was trimmed by 4 bases and V by 6 bases; bases with no gene match: 13. This clonotype was obtained from an older man with acute or convalescent COVID-19. The V and J genes are TRBV10-3 and TRBJ2-3; 10 nucleotides agree with TRBD1. The source material was peripheral blood. In DNA form, the CDR3 reads TGTGCCATCAGACGGGGACAGGGGTTGTTGGAAGCAGATACGCAGTATTTT. This codes for CAIRRGQGLLEADTQYF.